These 8 T cell receptor beta chains share one sample of origin, sequenced in a study of blood T cell repertoires in COVID-19. The table came from immunoSEQ multiplex PCR; TCRdb's copy has only in-frame clones and leaves some out. This sample has about 260,000 clones, with approximately 89% found just once. What was sequenced was PBMCs or T cells enriched from blood (not recorded which). All receptors derive from a woman between 40 and 50 years old who had been exposed to COVID-19.

This chain uses TRBV11-3 with TRBJ2-2; D unresolved. Germline V gene lookup returns CDR1 SGHNT and CDR2 YENEEA. This CDR3 is built from 15 residues. V lost 2 bases and J lost 4, with 11 bases in between. The DNA for the CDR3 is TGTGCCAGCAGCTTAAGCCCGCCGGGCACCGGGGAGCTGTTTTTT. Amino acids: CASSLSPPGTGELFF.

The chain joins TRBV11-3 to TRBJ1-1; weak D call: TRBD1 (6 bases). The CDR3 length is 13 residues. The V gene lost 3 bases and the J gene lost 5 bases, with 10 bases spanning the gap. Germline V CDR1 and CDR2: SGHNT, YENEEA. As DNA, the CDR3 is TGTGCCAGCAGCTTGAACAGGGATACTGAAGCTTTCTTT. Translation gives CASSLNRDTEAFF.

V usage is TRBV6-4 and J usage is TRBJ2-7; 7 bases map to TRBD2. CDR1 MRHNA and CDR2 SNTAGT come from the germline V gene. Trimming took 0 bases from V and 3 from J; bases not matched to a gene: 17. CDR3 length equals 19 residues. CDR3 sequence reads: CASSDSCPQCGRPGYEQYF. DNA of the CDR3: TGTGCCAGCAGTGACTCGTGTCCCCAGTGCGGGAGACCAGGCTACGAGCAGTACTTC.

The rearrangement links TRBV11-3 to TRBJ1-1; D not resolved. The CDR3 covers 12 residues. Germline V gene lookup returns CDR1 SGHNT and CDR2 YENEEA. The V and J ends lost 4 bases and 0 bases respectively, with 3 bases between them. The CDR3 is CASSSVNTEAFF. CDR3 DNA sequence: TGTGCCAGCAGCTCAGTGAACACTGAAGCTTTCTTT.

CDR3 residues: CATGTGAEKLFF. The CDR3 region has the DNA TGTGCTACCGGGACAGGGGCCGAAAAACTGTTTTTT. J is TRBJ1-4 and V is TRBV25-1; TRBD1 matches 10 bases. The germline CDR1 and CDR2 sequences are MGHDK and SYGVNS. This CDR3 is built from 12 residues.

At least ten counts were recorded for this clone. The chain links TRBV5-4 to TRBJ2-7, with D uncertain. V was trimmed by 0 bases and J by 6 bases, leaving 4 bases between them. The CDR3 is made up of 11 amino acids. Germline CDR1 and CDR2: SGHNT and YYREEE (reference sequence). This chain's CDR3 is CASSLALEQYF. In DNA, the CDR3 is TGTGCCAGCAGCTTGGCCCTCGAGCAGTACTTC. Full variable domain (remainder filled in from reference TRBV5-4 and TRBJ2-7): ETGVTQSPTHLIKTRGQQVTLRCSSQSGHNTVSWYQQALGQGPQFIFQYYREEENGRGNFPPRFSGLQFPNYSSELNVNALELDDSALYLCASSLALEQYFGPGTRLTVT.

The rearrangement uses TRBV10-2 and TRBJ1-3; tentatively, D is TRBD1 (6 bases). The germline V gene has CDR1 WSHSY and CDR2 SAAADI. CDR3 size: 15 residues. Deletions cut 0 bases from V and 0 bases from J, with 6 bases between. For the CDR3, the DNA is TGCGCCAGCAGTGAGTCAGGGGGCTCTGGAAACACCATATATTTT. Its protein is CASSESGGSGNTIYF.

This rearrangement joins TRBV5-6 to TRBJ1-3; TRBD1 might be the D (6 bases). V was shortened by 4 bases and J by 14 bases, with 19 bases between the two germline ends. There are 13 residues in the CDR3. Germline CDR1 is SGHDT and CDR2 is YYEEEE. CDR3: CASSGTRPSKLYF. CDR3 bases: TGTGCCAGCAGCGGGACAAGGCCCAGCAAATTATATTTT.